A single T cell receptor beta chain is shown here with its context. Its antigen is currently unknown. This record comes from a study of cytomegalovirus exposure and HLA in healthy donors. General observations from the study: In a later analysis, at a false discovery rate of 0.05, approximately 16,000 TCR beta sequences were associated with HLA alleles. Presence/absence analyses treated sequencing depth as roughly uniform across donors. Reports indicated that the classifier achieved high specificity and sensitivity in diagnosing cytomegalovirus status.

13 Jbeta primers and 60 Vbeta primers were used for the PCR. In the authors' workflow: A later analysis tallied some 80 million unique TCR beta chains, around 11 million of them shared. The protocol was immunoSEQ multiplex PCR, while the TCRdb copy is restricted to in-frame clones and leaves out a portion. From that table come the V and J calls and clone size; the DNA was used to work out D and trimming. Of some 150,000 clones in the sample, 78% were seen once. Deletions cut 2 bases from V and 5 bases from J, with 6 bases between. The CDR3 extends over 12 amino acids. In germline, CDR1 is SGHTA, CDR2 FQGNSA.

The receptor's source is a male donor in good health and CMV-seronegative. Sequencing used PBMCs. This chain links TRBV7-2 with TRBJ2-5; TRBD1 is a possible D gene (6 bases). CDR3 bases: TGTGCCAGCAGCTTAAGGGGGGAGACCCAGTACTTC. This gives the protein CASSLRGETQYF.